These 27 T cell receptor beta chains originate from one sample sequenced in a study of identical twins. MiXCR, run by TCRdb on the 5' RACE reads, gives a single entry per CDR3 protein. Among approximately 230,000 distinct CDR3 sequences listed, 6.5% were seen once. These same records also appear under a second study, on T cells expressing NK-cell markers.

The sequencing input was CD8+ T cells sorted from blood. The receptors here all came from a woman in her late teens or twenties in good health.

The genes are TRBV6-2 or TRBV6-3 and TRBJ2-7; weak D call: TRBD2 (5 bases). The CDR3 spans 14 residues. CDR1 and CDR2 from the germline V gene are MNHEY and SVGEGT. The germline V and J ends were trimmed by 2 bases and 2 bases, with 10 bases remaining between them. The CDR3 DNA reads TGTGCCAGCAGTTACGCAGGACTCGCCTACGAGCAGTACTTC. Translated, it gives CASSYAGLAYEQYF.

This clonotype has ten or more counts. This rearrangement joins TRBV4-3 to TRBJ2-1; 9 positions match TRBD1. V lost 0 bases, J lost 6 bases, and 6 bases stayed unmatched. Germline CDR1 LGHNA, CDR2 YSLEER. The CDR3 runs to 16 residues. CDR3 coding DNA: TGCGCCAGCAGCCAAGAGGTGGACAGGGGTCGCAATGAGCAGTTCTTC. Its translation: CASSQEVDRGRNEQFF.

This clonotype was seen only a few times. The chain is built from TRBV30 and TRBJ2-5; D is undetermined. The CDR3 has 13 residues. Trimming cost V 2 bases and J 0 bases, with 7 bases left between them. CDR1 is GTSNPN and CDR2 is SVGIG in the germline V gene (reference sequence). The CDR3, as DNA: TGTGCCTGGAGTACGGGCTACCAAGAGACCCAGTACTTC. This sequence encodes CAWSTGYQETQYF.

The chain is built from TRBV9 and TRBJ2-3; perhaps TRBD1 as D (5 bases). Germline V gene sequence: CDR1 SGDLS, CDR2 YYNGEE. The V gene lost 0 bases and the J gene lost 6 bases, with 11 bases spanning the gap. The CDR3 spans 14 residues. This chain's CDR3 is CASSVGVGADTQYF. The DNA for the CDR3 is TGTGCCAGCAGCGTAGGGGTAGGGGCGGATACGCAGTATTTT.

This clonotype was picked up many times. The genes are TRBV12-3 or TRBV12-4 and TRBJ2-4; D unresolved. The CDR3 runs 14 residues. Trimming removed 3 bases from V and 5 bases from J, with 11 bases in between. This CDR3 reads CASSLTEHQNIQYF. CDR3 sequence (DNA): TGTGCCAGCAGTTTGACGGAACACCAAAACATTCAGTACTTC.

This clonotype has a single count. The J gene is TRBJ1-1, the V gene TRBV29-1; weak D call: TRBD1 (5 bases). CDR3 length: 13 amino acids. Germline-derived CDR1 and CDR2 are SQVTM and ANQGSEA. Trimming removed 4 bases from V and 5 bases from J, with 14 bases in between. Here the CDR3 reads CSVVETGLTEAFF. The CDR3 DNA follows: TGCAGCGTTGTGGAGACGGGGCTGACTGAAGCTTTCTTT. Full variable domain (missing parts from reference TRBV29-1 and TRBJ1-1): SAVISQKPSRDICQRGTSLTIQCQVDSQVTMMFWYRQQPGQSLTLIATANQGSEATYESGFVIDKFPISRPNLTFSTLTVSNMSPEDSSIYLCSVVETGLTEAFFGQGTRLTVV.

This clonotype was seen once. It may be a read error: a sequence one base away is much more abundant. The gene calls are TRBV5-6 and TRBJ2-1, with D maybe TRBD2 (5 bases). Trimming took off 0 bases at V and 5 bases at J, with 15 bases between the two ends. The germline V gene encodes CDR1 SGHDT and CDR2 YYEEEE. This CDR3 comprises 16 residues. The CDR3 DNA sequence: TGTGCCAGCAGCTTGGGGATCGGGGAGACCCACAATGAGCAGTTCTTC. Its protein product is CASSLGIGETHNEQFF.

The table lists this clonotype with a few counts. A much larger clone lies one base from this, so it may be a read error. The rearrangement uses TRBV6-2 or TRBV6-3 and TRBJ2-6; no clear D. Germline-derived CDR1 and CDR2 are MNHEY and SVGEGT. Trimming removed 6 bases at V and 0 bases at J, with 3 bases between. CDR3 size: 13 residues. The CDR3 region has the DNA TGTGCCAGCAGCAACTCTGGGGCCAACGTCCTGACTTTC. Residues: CASSNSGANVLTF.

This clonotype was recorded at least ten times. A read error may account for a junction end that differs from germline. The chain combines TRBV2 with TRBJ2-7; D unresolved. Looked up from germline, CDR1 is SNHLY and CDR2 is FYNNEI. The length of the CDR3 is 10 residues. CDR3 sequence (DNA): TGTGCCAGCAGTCAAAATCCGCCGATGTTC. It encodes CASSQNPPMF.

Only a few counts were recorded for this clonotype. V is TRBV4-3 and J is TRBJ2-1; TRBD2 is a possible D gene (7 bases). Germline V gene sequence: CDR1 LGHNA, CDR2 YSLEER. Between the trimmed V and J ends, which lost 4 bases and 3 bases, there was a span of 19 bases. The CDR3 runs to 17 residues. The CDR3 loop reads CASSLKVLGGGYNEQFF. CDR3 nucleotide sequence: TGCGCCAGCAGCCTTAAGGTCTTGGGAGGGGGCTACAATGAGCAGTTCTTC.

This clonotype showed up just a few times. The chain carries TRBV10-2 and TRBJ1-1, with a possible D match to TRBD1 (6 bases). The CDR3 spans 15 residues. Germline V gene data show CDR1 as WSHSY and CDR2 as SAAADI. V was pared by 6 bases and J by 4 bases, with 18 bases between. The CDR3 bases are TGCGCCAGCAGCGCAAGCTCAGGGGTGCGCACTGAAGCTTTCTTT. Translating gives CASSASSGVRTEAFF.

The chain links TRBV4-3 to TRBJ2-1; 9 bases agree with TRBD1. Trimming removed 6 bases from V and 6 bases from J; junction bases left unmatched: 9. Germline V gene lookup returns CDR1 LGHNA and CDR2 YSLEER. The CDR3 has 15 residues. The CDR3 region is CASSPGTGNLNEQFF. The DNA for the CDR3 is TGCGCCAGCAGTCCCGGGACAGGGAATCTCAATGAGCAGTTCTTC.

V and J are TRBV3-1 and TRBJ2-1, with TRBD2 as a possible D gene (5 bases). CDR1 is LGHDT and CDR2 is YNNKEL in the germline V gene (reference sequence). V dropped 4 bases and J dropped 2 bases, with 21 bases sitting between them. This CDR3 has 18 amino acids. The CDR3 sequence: CASSRPDAMRAPYNEQFF. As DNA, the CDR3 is TGTGCCAGCAGCCGCCCGGATGCTATGCGGGCACCCTACAATGAGCAGTTCTTC.

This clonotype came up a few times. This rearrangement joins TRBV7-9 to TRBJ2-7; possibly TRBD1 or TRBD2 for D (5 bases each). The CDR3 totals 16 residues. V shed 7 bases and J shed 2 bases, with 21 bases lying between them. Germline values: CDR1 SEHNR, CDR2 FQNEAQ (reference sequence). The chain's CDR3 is CASTETGPSATYEQYF. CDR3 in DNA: TGTGCCAGCACCGAAACGGGGCCATCCGCGACCTACGAGCAGTACTTC. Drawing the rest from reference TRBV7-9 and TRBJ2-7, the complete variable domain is DTGVSQNPRHKITKRGQNVTFRCDPISEHNRLYWYRQTLGQGPEFLTYFQNEAQLEKSRLLSDRFSAERPKGSFSTLEIQRTEQGDSAMYLCASTETGPSATYEQYFGPGTRLTVT.

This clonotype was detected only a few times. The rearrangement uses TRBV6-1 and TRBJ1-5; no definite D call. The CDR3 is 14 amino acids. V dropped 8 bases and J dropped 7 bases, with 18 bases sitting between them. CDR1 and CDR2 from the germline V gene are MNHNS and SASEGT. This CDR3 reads CASVVSGDYQPQHF. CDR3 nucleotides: TGTGCCAGCGTAGTGAGTGGGGATTACCAGCCCCAGCATTTT.

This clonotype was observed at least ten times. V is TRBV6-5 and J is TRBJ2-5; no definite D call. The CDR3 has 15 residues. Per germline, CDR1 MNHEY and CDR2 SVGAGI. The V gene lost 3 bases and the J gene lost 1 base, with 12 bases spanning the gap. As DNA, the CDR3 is TGTGCCAGCAGTTATACTGTGGCGATCCAAGAGACCCAGTACTTC. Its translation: CASSYTVAIQETQYF.

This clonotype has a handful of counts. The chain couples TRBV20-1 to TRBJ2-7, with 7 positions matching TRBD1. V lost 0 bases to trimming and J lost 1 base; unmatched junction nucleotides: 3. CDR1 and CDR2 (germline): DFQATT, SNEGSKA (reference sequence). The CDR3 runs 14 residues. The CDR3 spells CSARDRDRSYEQYF. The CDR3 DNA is TGCAGTGCTAGAGATAGGGACAGATCCTACGAGCAGTACTTC.

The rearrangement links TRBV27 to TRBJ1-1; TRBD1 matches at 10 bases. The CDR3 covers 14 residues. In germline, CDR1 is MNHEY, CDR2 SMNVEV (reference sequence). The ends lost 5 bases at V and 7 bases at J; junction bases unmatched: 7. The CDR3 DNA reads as TGTGCCAGCAGTCCTACGACAGGGGGCAATGAAGCTTTCTTT. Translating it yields CASSPTTGGNEAFF.

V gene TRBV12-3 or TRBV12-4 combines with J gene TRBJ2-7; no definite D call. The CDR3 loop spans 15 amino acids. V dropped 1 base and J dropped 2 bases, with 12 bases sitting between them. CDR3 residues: CASSLDLLITYEQYF. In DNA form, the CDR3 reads TGTGCCAGCAGTTTAGACCTACTAATAACCTACGAGCAGTACTTC.

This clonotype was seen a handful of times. CDR3 in amino acids: CASTDFGGEAFF. For the CDR3, the DNA is TGTGCCAGCACCGACTTCGGGGGTGAGGCTTTCTTT. The chain joins TRBV6-5 to TRBJ1-1; a possible D gene is TRBD1 (5 bases). CDR3 length: 12 amino acids. Per the germline V gene, CDR1 is MNHEY and CDR2 is SVGAGI. Trimming took off 7 bases at V and 11 bases at J, with 17 bases between the two ends.

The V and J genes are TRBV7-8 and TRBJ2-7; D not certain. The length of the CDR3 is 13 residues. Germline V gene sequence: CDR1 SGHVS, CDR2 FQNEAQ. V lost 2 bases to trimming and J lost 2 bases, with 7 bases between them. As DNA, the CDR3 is TGTGCCAGCAGCTTAAATCCCACCTACGAGCAGTACTTC. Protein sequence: CASSLNPTYEQYF. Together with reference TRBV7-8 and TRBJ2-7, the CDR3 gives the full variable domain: GAGVSQSPRYKVAKRGQDVALRCDPISGHVSLFWYQQALGQGPEFLTYFQNEAQLDKSGLPSDRFFAERPEGSVSTLKIQRTQQEDSAVYLCASSLNPTYEQYFGPGTRLTVT.

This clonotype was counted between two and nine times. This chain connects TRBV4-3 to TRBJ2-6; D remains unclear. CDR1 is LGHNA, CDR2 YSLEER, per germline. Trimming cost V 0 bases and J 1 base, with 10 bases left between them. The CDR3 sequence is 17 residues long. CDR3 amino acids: CASSQERRISGANVLTF. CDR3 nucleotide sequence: TGCGCCAGCAGCCAAGAAAGGCGAATATCTGGGGCCAACGTCCTGACTTTC.

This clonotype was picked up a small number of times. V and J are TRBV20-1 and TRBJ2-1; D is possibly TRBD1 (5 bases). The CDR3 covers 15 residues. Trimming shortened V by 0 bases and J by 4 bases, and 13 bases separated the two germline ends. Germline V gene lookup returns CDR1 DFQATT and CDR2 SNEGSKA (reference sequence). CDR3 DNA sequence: TGCAGTGCTAGAGATAGTCGGAAGGGGTACAATGAGCAGTTCTTC. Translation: CSARDSRKGYNEQFF.

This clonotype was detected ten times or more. CDR3 sequence reads: CASRAADSYNEQFF. CDR3 nucleotides: TGTGCCAGCAGAGCGGCAGACTCCTACAATGAGCAGTTCTTC. The V and J genes are TRBV2 and TRBJ2-1, with a possible D match to TRBD2 (5 bases). The CDR3 loop spans 14 amino acids. Germline CDR1 and CDR2: SNHLY and FYNNEI. The ends were cut back, 6 bases at V and 0 bases at J, with 9 bases in the middle. The whole variable domain, remainder taken from reference TRBV2 and TRBJ2-1, is EPEVTQTPSHQVTQMGQEVILRCVPISNHLYFYWYRQILGQKVEFLVSFYNNEISEKSEIFDDQFSVERPDGSNFTLKIRSTKLEDSAMYFCASRAADSYNEQFFGPGTRLTVL.

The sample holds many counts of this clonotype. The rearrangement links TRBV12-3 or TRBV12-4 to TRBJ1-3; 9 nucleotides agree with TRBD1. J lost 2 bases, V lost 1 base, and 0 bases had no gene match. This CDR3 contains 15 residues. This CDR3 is CASSLGDRAGNTIYF. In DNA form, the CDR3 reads TGTGCCAGCAGTTTAGGGGACAGGGCTGGAAACACCATATATTTT.

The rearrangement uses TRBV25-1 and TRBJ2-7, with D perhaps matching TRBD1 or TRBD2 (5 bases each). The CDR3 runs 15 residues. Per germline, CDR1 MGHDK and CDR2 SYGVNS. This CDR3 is CVGVLTGTDSYEQYF. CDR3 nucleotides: TGTGTTGGGGTCCTGACCGGGACCGATTCCTACGAGCAGTACTTC.

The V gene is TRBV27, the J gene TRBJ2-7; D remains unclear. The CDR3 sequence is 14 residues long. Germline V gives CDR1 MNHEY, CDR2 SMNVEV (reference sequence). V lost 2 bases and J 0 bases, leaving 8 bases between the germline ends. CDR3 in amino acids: CASSLNGPSYEQYF. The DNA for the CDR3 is TGTGCCAGCAGTTTAAATGGCCCCTCCTACGAGCAGTACTTC.